Listed here are 7 T cell receptor beta chains from one sample, sequenced in a study of blood T cell repertoires in COVID-19. Only in-frame clones appear in the TCRdb table, and some are missing; sequencing was by immunoSEQ multiplex PCR. This table holds 150,000 to 160,000 clones, 75% to 95% found once. Sequenced material: peripheral blood. The origin of the receptors is a man aged 45-65 years with acute or convalescent COVID-19.

This chain joins TRBV18 and TRBJ1-2, with 7 bases identical to TRBD1. The V segment lost 6 bases and the J segment 7 bases; nucleotides outside the gene matches: 5. CDR3 length equals 12 residues. The germline CDR1 and CDR2 sequences are KGHSH and LQKENI. DNA of the CDR3: TGTGCCAGCTCGCGACAGGGTAGTGGCTACACCTTC. It translates to CASSRQGSGYTF.

This chain links TRBV29-1 with TRBJ1-3; D is perhaps TRBD1 (6 bases). Trimming took 4 bases from V and 2 from J, leaving 9 bases between them. CDR3 length: 13 residues. Germline CDR1 SQVTM, CDR2 ANQGSEA. CDR3 nucleotide sequence: TGCAGCGTTGGTTCAGGGGCTGGAAACACCATATATTTT. This sequence encodes CSVGSGAGNTIYF. Variable domain in full (rest from reference TRBV29-1 and TRBJ1-3): SAVISQKPSRDICQRGTSLTIQCQVDSQVTMMFWYRQQPGQSLTLIATANQGSEATYESGFVIDKFPISRPNLTFSTLTVSNMSPEDSSIYLCSVGSGAGNTIYFGEGSWLTVV.

V usage is TRBV9 and J usage is TRBJ1-1, with no clear D. This CDR3 region has 13 residues. Trimming took off 4 bases at V and 2 bases at J, with 9 bases between the two ends. Germline CDR1 reads SGDLS; CDR2 reads YYNGEE. CDR3 bases: TGTGCCAGCAGCCGAAGCTTTAACACTGAAGCTTTCTTT. This encodes CASSRSFNTEAFF.

The rearrangement joins TRBV7-3 to TRBJ2-1; 8 nucleotides match TRBD2. Per germline, CDR1 SGHTA and CDR2 FQGTGA. The ends lost 3 bases at V and 5 bases at J; junction bases unmatched: 9. There are 16 residues in the CDR3. CDR3 amino acids: CASSFQAGVRNNEQFF. CDR3 in DNA: TGTGCCAGCAGCTTCCAAGCGGGAGTTAGAAACAATGAGCAGTTCTTC.

The chain couples TRBV6-4 to TRBJ1-4; D possibly corresponds to TRBD1 (6 bases). The CDR3 loop spans 18 amino acids. V gave up 6 bases and J gave up 2 bases, with 22 bases separating them. Germline lookup yields CDR1 MRHNA and CDR2 SNTAGT. CDR3 loop: CASRLNWEGGRTNEKLFF. The DNA for the CDR3 is TGTGCCAGCAGGCTCAACTGGGAGGGGGGACGGACTAATGAAAAACTGTTTTTT.

V and J are TRBV29-1 and TRBJ2-2, with 7 bases lining up with TRBD1. The CDR3 consists of 15 residues. Unmatched junction bases numbered 7, after V lost 4 bases and J lost 2 bases. The germline gives CDR1 SQVTM, CDR2 ANQGSEA. The CDR3 bases are TGCAGCGTTGTTTATAGGGGGCGAAACACCGGGGAGCTGTTTTTT. Translated: CSVVYRGRNTGELFF.

This chain links TRBV29-1 with TRBJ1-6; D unresolved. V gave up 7 bases and J gave up 15 bases, with 22 bases separating them. Germline V CDR1 and CDR2: SQVTM, ANQGSEA. This CDR3 comprises 13 residues. The CDR3 region is CSAPGAGVGFLHF. In DNA, the CDR3 is TGCAGCGCCCCCGGTGCGGGAGTGGGATTCCTCCACTTT. Full variable domain (rest looked up from reference TRBV29-1 and TRBJ1-6): SAVISQKPSRDICQRGTSLTIQCQVDSQVTMMFWYRQQPGQSLTLIATANQGSEATYESGFVIDKFPISRPNLTFSTLTVSNMSPEDSSIYLCSAPGAGVGFLHFGNGTRLTVT.